This is a list of T cell receptor beta chains from one sample in a study of response to subunit inactivated influenza vaccine. MiXCR, applied by TCRdb to the RT-PCR reads, yields one record per CDR3 protein. This table has 650,000 to 800,000 distinct CDR3 sequences, more than 11% appearing once. The source material was PBMCs from blood, sampled roughly 2 weeks before vaccination. Receptors originate from a man over 45 who received an inactivated influenza vaccine. CDR3s include the opening cysteine and the closing phenylalanine or tryptophan. Fields, in order: J gene, clone size, V gene, D gene, CDR3 protein. D genes are given only for firm matches. Size is omitted from some rows. Given values are once, few, many or a class for expanded clones.

>TRBJ2-1|-|TRBV10-3|-
CASNRELVEWRNEQFF
>TRBJ2-5|-|TRBV20-1|TRBD1
CSARETGFLETQYF
>TRBJ1-5|-|TRBV23-1|-
CASSQGGAHQPQHF
>TRBJ2-5|many|TRBV9|-
CASSVREYETQYF
>TRBJ1-1|many|TRBV5-1|-
CASSQDGNEAFF
>TRBJ1-5|few|TRBV6-1|-
CASSERGFGQPQHF
>TRBJ1-4|many|TRBV5-1|-
CASSLRQATNEKLFF
>TRBJ1-6|-|TRBV5-1|TRBD1
CASSLGGQRPYNSPLHF
>TRBJ1-2|-|TRBV19|-
CASSPSLVGANYGYTF
>TRBJ2-7|few|TRBV20-1|TRBD2
CSAREASGGYEQYF